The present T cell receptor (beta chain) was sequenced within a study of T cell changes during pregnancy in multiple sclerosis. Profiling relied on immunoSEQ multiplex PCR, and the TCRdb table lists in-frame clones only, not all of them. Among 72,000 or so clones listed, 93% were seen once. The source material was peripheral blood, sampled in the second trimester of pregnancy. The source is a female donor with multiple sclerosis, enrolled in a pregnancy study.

The chain's CDR3 is CASSFGGDGYTF. CDR3 DNA: TGCGCCAGCAGCTTTGGAGGGGATGGCTACACCTTC. The chain carries TRBV5-1 and TRBJ1-2; D is possibly TRBD1 (5 bases). Germline values: CDR1 SGHRS, CDR2 YFSETQ. The CDR3 consists of 12 residues. V lost 2 bases and J 6 bases, leaving 8 bases between the germline ends. The whole variable domain, remainder taken from reference TRBV5-1 and TRBJ1-2, is KAGVTQTPRYLIKTRGQQVTLSCSPISGHRSVSWYQQTPGQGLQFLFEYFSETQRNKGNFPGRFSGRQFSNSRSEMNVSTLELGDSALYLCASSFGGDGYTFGSGTRLTVV.